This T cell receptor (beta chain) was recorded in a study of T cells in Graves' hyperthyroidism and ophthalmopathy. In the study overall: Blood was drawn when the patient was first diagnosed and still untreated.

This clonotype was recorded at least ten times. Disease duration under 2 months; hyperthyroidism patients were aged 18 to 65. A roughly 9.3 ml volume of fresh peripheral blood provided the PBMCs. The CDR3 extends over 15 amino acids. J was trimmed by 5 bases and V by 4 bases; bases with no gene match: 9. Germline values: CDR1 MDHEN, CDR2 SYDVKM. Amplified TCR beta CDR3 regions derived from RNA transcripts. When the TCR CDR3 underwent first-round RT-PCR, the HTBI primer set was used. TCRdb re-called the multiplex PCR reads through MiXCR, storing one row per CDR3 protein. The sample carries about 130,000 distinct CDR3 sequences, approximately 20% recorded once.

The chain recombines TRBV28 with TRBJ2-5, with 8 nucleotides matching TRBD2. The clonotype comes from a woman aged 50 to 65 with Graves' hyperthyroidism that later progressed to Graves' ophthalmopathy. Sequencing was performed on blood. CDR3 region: CASSSPAGVAETQYF. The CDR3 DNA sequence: TGTGCCAGCAGTTCCCCAGCGGGAGTAGCGGAGACCCAGTACTTC.